These 18 T cell receptor beta chains came from one sample sequenced in a study of cytomegalovirus exposure and HLA in healthy donors. Generated by immunoSEQ multiplex PCR, the TCRdb table keeps only in-frame clones and is missing some. This sample yields 90,000 to 150,000 clones, of which 86% are seen a single time; roughly 5.3% belongs to the top ten. The sample comprised PBMCs. These receptors came from a man between 18 and 29 years old in good health and CMV-seronegative.

The chain links TRBV7-9 to TRBJ2-1; perhaps TRBD2 as D (8 bases). Trimming took 1 base from V and 3 from J, leaving 13 bases between them. CDR3 length: 16 amino acids. Germline CDR1 and CDR2: SEHNR and FQNEAQ (reference sequence). CDR3 region: CASSLGQGLGYNEQFF. The DNA for the CDR3 is TGTGCCAGCAGCTTAGGACAGGGACTAGGCTACAATGAGCAGTTCTTC.

J is TRBJ2-2 and V is TRBV5-6; D is perhaps TRBD1 (5 bases). CDR1 is SGHDT, CDR2 YYEEEE, per germline. This CDR3 has 15 amino acids. Trimming removed 0 bases at V and 2 bases at J, with 8 bases between. Here the CDR3 reads CASSLAQGNTGELFF. The CDR3 coding sequence is TGTGCCAGCAGCTTGGCCCAGGGCAACACCGGGGAGCTGTTTTTT. Looking up the rest from reference TRBV5-6 and TRBJ2-2 gives the full variable domain: DAGVTQSPTHLIKTRGQQVTLRCSPKSGHDTVSWYQQALGQGPQFIFQYYEEEERQRGNFPDRFSGHQFPNYSSELNVNALLLGDSALYLCASSLAQGNTGELFFGEGSRLTVL.

J is TRBJ2-2 and V is TRBV5-1, with 15 bases matching TRBD2. Per germline, CDR1 SGHRS and CDR2 YFSETQ. J lost 4 bases, V lost 4 bases, and 11 bases had no gene match. The CDR3 covers 19 residues. For the CDR3, the DNA is TGCGCCAGCAGCAGTGGACTAGCGGGAGGGAATGTAGGCACCGGGGAGCTGTTTTTT. It is translated as CASSSGLAGGNVGTGELFF.

A remark on this clone: Other DNA sequences within the sample encode an identical CDR3. The rearrangement links TRBV5-1 to TRBJ1-3; no firm D call. The V gene lost 2 bases and the J gene lost 0 bases, with 6 bases spanning the gap. Germline CDR1 and CDR2: SGHRS and YFSETQ. The CDR3 is 14 residues long. CDR3 region: CASSLDSSGNTIYF. CDR3 nucleotides: TGCGCCAGCAGCTTAGATAGCTCTGGAAACACCATATATTTT.

This clone was seen only a few times. The J gene is TRBJ1-2, the V gene TRBV25-1, with 8 bases identical to TRBD1. Germline CDR1 reads MGHDK; CDR2 reads SYGVNS. V shed 4 bases and J 6 bases; nucleotides not matched to a gene: 10. The CDR3 loop spans 15 amino acids. CDR3 region: CASSGTGGVLDGYTF. The CDR3, as DNA: TGTGCCAGCAGTGGAACAGGGGGAGTACTCGATGGCTACACCTTC.

The chain carries TRBV27 and TRBJ1-5, with 7 positions matching TRBD1. Trimming cost V 4 bases and J 2 bases; bases outside gene matches: 11. The germline CDR1 and CDR2 sequences are MNHEY and SMNVEV (reference sequence). The CDR3 has 17 amino acids. CDR3 in DNA: TGTGCCAGCAGTTATTATTCCCCTGGACAGGGCAATCAGCCCCAGCATTTT. This gives the protein CASSYYSPGQGNQPQHF.

The chain couples TRBV7-8 to TRBJ1-2, with TRBD1 as a possible D gene (6 bases). Trimming took 5 bases from V and 2 from J, leaving 15 bases between them. Per the germline V gene, CDR1 is SGHVS and CDR2 is FQNEAQ. This CDR3 is built from 15 residues. The CDR3 coding sequence is TGTGCCAGCAGCCGATTACAGGGCCCGAACTATGGCTACACCTTC. The encoded protein is CASSRLQGPNYGYTF.

This clone was detected once. The chain has TRBV10-2 and TRBJ1-1, with D uncertain. CDR3 length: 13 residues. The germline CDR1 and CDR2 sequences are WSHSY and SAAADI. Trimming removed 9 bases at V and 10 bases at J, with 21 bases between. The CDR3 region is CASQDPRNRGAFF. CDR3 nucleotides: TGCGCCAGTCAAGACCCACGGAATAGAGGAGCTTTCTTT.

The chain employs TRBV27 and TRBJ1-1; no reliable D call. Trimming cost V 4 bases and J 3 bases, with 9 bases left between them. Germline lookup yields CDR1 MNHEY and CDR2 SMNVEV (reference sequence). There are 13 residues in the CDR3. CDR3 protein: CASSSYRDTEAFF. DNA for the CDR3: TGTGCCAGCAGTTCCTACAGAGACACTGAAGCTTTCTTT.

The V gene is TRBV7-7, the J gene TRBJ2-5; TRBD2 matches 8 bases. V trimming: 10 bases; J trimming: 7 bases; junction bases outside the gene matches: 5. The CDR3 runs 11 residues. CDR1 and CDR2 from the germline V gene are SSHAT and FNYEAQ (reference sequence). This CDR3 reads CAIGLAATQYF. For the CDR3, the DNA is TGTGCCATTGGACTAGCCGCGACCCAGTACTTC.

This chain links TRBV27 with TRBJ2-1, with D perhaps TRBD1 (6 bases). Trimming took off 4 bases at V and 7 bases at J, with 8 bases between the two ends. Germline CDR1 is MNHEY and CDR2 is SMNVEV (reference sequence). This CDR3 comprises 12 residues. CDR3 bases: TGTGCCAGCAGTTCGCAGGGGAATGAGCAGTTCTTC. Its translation: CASSSQGNEQFF.

This clone was seen a single time. The gene calls are TRBV9 and TRBJ1-1; TRBD1 is a possible D gene (5 bases). The V gene lost 3 bases and the J gene lost 0 bases, with 6 bases spanning the gap. The CDR3 spans 13 residues. CDR1 is SGDLS, CDR2 YYNGEE, per germline. This CDR3 reads CASSGGLNTEAFF. The DNA for the CDR3 is TGTGCCAGCAGCGGGGGCCTGAACACTGAAGCTTTCTTT.

The J gene is TRBJ1-2, the V gene TRBV9; no reliable D call. The V gene lost 4 bases and the J gene lost 8 bases, with 9 bases spanning the gap. The length of the CDR3 is 11 residues. CDR1 and CDR2 from the germline V gene are SGDLS and YYNGEE. The CDR3 here is CASSIAGGYTF. The CDR3 DNA is TGTGCCAGCAGCATAGCGGGGGGCTACACCTTC.

The chain joins TRBV5-1 to TRBJ1-2, with 7 bases identical to TRBD1. CDR1 is SGHRS and CDR2 is YFSETQ in the germline V gene. V shed 3 bases and J 8 bases; nucleotides not matched to a gene: 7. This CDR3 is 13 amino acids long. CDR3 DNA sequence: TGCGCCAGCAGCTACGACAGGGCACAAGGCTACACCTTC. Protein sequence: CASSYDRAQGYTF.

The chain carries TRBV12-5 and TRBJ2-1, with D maybe TRBD1 (5 bases). Germline V lookup: CDR1 LGHNT, CDR2 FRNRAP. V lost 6 bases and J 0 bases, leaving 18 bases between the germline ends. This CDR3 comprises 17 residues. CDR3 bases: TGTGCTAGTGGAACTTCCCAGGGAACACCCTCCTACAATGAGCAGTTCTTC. Residues: CASGTSQGTPSYNEQFF.

The chain combines TRBV7-9 with TRBJ2-7; 8 nucleotides match TRBD1. From germline, CDR1 is SEHNR and CDR2 FQNEAQ (reference sequence). The trim removed 5 bases at V and 7 bases at J, leaving 13 bases unmatched. CDR3 length equals 15 residues. DNA for the CDR3: TGTGCCAGCAGCACCGATGTGGACAGGGTTCGGGAGCAGTACTTC. Translating gives CASSTDVDRVREQYF.

This rearrangement joins TRBV29-1 to TRBJ2-7; TRBD2 might be the D (6 bases). The CDR3 extends over 14 amino acids. Trimming removed 4 bases from V and 3 bases from J, with 16 bases in between. CDR1 is SQVTM and CDR2 is ANQGSEA in the germline V gene. CDR3 nucleotide sequence: TGCAGCGTTGTTGGGGGGATAGGGCACTACGAGCAGTACTTC. As protein: CSVVGGIGHYEQYF.

This sequence joins TRBV7-6 and TRBJ1-6; tentatively, D is TRBD1 (5 bases). V dropped 4 bases and J dropped 6 bases, with 10 bases sitting between them. Germline V gene lookup returns CDR1 SGHVS and CDR2 FNYEAQ. The CDR3 consists of 14 residues. CDR3 sequence: CASSSGTFNSPLHF. The CDR3, as DNA: TGTGCCAGCAGCTCCGGGACTTTTAATTCACCCCTCCACTTT. Full variable domain (rest looked up from reference TRBV7-6 and TRBJ1-6): GAGVSQSPRYKVTKRGQDVALRCDPISGHVSLYWYRQALGQGPEFLTYFNYEAQQDKSGLPNDRFSAERPEGSISTLTIQRTEQRDSAMYRCASSSGTFNSPLHFGNGTRLTVT.